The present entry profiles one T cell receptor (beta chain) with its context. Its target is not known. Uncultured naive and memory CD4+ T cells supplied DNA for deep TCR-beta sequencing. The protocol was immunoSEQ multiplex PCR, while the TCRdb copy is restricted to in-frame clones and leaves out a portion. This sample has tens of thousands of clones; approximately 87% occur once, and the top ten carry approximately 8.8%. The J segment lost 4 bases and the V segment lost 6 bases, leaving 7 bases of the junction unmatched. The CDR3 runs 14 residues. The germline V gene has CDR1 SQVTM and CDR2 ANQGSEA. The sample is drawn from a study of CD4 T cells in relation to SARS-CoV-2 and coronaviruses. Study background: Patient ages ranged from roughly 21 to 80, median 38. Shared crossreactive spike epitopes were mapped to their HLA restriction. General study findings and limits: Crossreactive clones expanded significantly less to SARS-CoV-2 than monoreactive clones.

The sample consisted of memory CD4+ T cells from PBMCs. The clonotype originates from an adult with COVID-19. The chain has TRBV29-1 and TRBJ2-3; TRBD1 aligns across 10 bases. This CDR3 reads CSVADRGPADTQYF. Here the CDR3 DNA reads TGCAGCGTCGCAGACAGGGGGCCCGCAGATACGCAGTATTTT.